These 19 T cell receptor beta chains were all obtained from the same sample, sequenced in a study of monozygotic twins with inflammatory bowel disease. TCRdb re-called the 5' RACE reads and gives one entry per CDR3 protein, without DNA. The ten top clones account for 2% to 3%, within a sample of more than 350,000 distinct CDR3 sequences. Sequencing was carried out using blood. Receptors were obtained from a human donor with ulcerative colitis or Crohn's disease, or a healthy co-twin of an affected twin (not recorded which).

The CDR3 sequence: CASKVPTHEGYEQYF. The V gene is TRBV27, the J gene TRBJ2-7; TCRdb proposes TRBD1, but this gene call is untestable without DNA. CDR1 is MNHEY and CDR2 is SMNVEV in the germline V gene (reference sequence). The CDR3 consists of 15 residues.

The V call is TRBV7-9, the J call TRBJ1-5; TCRdb reports TRBD1, a call that lacks DNA to check it against. Per the germline V gene, CDR1 is SEHNR and CDR2 is FQNEAQ (reference sequence). The CDR3 totals 15 residues. This CDR3 is CASSPTQGGNQPQHF.

This rearrangement joins TRBV6-5 to TRBJ2-1; TCRdb returns TRBD2, unconfirmable since there is no DNA. Germline CDR1 reads MNHEY; CDR2 reads SVGAGI. This CDR3 spans 15 amino acids. CDR3 amino acids: CASSKPGLAGSEQFF.

V and J are TRBV11-2 and TRBJ2-2; TCRdb's D gene call, TRBD2, goes unchecked for lack of DNA. The V gene's germline CDR1 is SGHAT and CDR2 FQNNGV. The CDR3 runs 18 residues. The CDR3 sequence is CASSLLSAGPPFAGELFF.

This chain links TRBV7-2 with TRBJ2-7; as DNA is missing, the TRBD2 call by TCRdb cannot be tested. Germline lookup yields CDR1 SGHTA and CDR2 FQGNSA. This CDR3 comprises 13 residues. The CDR3: CASSSPAIPEQYF.

This chain links TRBV5-6 with TRBJ2-7; TCRdb's D call, TRBD2, is unchecked because there is no DNA. The CDR3 extends over 16 amino acids. Germline CDR1 reads SGHDT; CDR2 reads YYEEEE. CDR3 in amino acids: CASSLATGVEGYEQYF.

The genes are TRBV23-1 and TRBJ2-1; TCRdb gives TRBD1 as the D gene, but with no DNA this cannot be confirmed. TRBV23-1 carries the ORF label, with uncertain function. This CDR3 contains 17 residues. The CDR3: CASSPRPGHPEGNEQFF.

The chain has TRBV3-1 and TRBJ2-6; TCRdb designates TRBD1, a call that cannot be tested without DNA. The germline V gene encodes CDR1 LGHDT and CDR2 YNNKEL (reference sequence). This CDR3 has 20 residues. This CDR3 is CASSQDLGARGSSGANVLTF.

The gene calls are TRBV20-1 and TRBJ2-1; TCRdb selects TRBD1, and the lack of DNA leaves this call unchecked. Germline V CDR1 and CDR2: DFQATT, SNEGSKA (reference sequence). CDR3 length: 15 amino acids. The chain's CDR3 is CSAMGDRTSYNEQFF.

The genes are TRBV7-3 and TRBJ1-2. The germline CDR1 and CDR2 sequences are SGHTA and FQGTGA. The CDR3 has 13 residues. This CDR3 is CASSRALGREYTF. Based on the CDR3 plus reference TRBV7-3 and TRBJ1-2, the full variable domain is GAGVSQTPSNKVTEKGKYVELRCDPISGHTALYWYRQSLGQGPEFLIYFQGTGAADDSGLPNDRFFAVRPEGSVSTLKIQRTERGDSAVYLCASSRALGREYTFGSGTRLTVV.

The V call is TRBV10-3, the J call TRBJ1-1. Germline loops: CDR1 ENHRY, CDR2 SYGVKD. The CDR3 sequence is 12 residues long. CDR3 region: CAISESRAEVFF.

The chain links TRBV2 to TRBJ2-3; absent DNA, TCRdb's TRBD2 call cannot be checked. Germline CDR1 SNHLY, CDR2 FYNNEI. This CDR3 is 16 amino acids long. The CDR3 sequence is CASREQTSGRADTQYF.

The chain links TRBV20-1 to TRBJ2-1; TCRdb proposes TRBD2, but this gene call is untestable without DNA. This CDR3 has 13 amino acids. CDR1 is DFQATT and CDR2 is SNEGSKA in the germline V gene (reference sequence). The CDR3 loop reads CSGYSGNYNEQFF.

The J gene is TRBJ2-2, the V gene TRBV12-3 or TRBV12-4. This CDR3 comprises 13 residues. Here the CDR3 reads CASSLLSSGELFF.

This rearrangement joins TRBV4-1 to TRBJ2-7; TCRdb names TRBD1, which stays unverified in the absence of DNA. In germline, CDR1 is MGHRA, CDR2 YSYEKL. This CDR3 has 14 amino acids. The CDR3 sequence: CASSQTGWSNEQYF.

The chain couples TRBV27 to TRBJ2-7. This CDR3 spans 13 amino acids. The germline gives CDR1 MNHEY, CDR2 SMNVEV (reference sequence). Here the CDR3 reads CASSLRNPYEQYF.

The CDR3 region is CASSLATQGANVLTF. The V call is TRBV5-5, the J call TRBJ2-6. CDR1 is SGHKS and CDR2 is YYEKEE in the germline V gene (reference sequence). The CDR3 is 15 amino acids.

V usage is TRBV6-2 or TRBV6-3 and J usage is TRBJ1-3. The CDR3 spans 16 residues. The germline CDR1 and CDR2 sequences are MNHEY and SVGEGT. CDR3 residues: CASSRSPGADGNTIYF.

The CDR3 region is CASSGDRSNYGYTF. The J gene is TRBJ1-2, the V gene TRBV9; the TCRdb D gene call, TRBD1, has no DNA to confirm it. The CDR3 is made up of 14 amino acids. The germline V gene encodes CDR1 SGDLS and CDR2 YYNGEE.